This T cell receptor beta chain was sequenced in a study of blood T cells in healthy people across ages. Germline V lookup: CDR1 GTSNPN, CDR2 SVGIG (reference sequence). The CDR3 is 14 residues long. V was cut by 4 bases and J by 0 bases, with 7 bases left in between. For the second PCR, which ran for 7 to 11 cycles, a sample-barcoded 5' primer and a J-beta primer mix were used. Individual samples furnished no less than 3 million CDR3-containing paired-end reads apiece. TCRdb re-called the 5' RACE reads with MiXCR, one entry per CDR3 protein. The data contain fewer than 650,000 distinct CDR3 sequences, roughly a quarter of them seen just once; the ten biggest clones take up over 3.5%. Investigators took 8 to 10 milliliters of peripheral blood from every donor. This sample also appeared in a second study, on T cells of mothers and their children.

This TCR was recovered from a boy aged 2-9 years in good health. The V and J genes are TRBV30 and TRBJ2-6, with D perhaps TRBD1 or TRBD2 (5 bases each). Sample: blood. CDR3 DNA: TGTGCCTGGACGGGGCACTCTGGGGCCAACGTCCTGACTTTC. Translated: CAWTGHSGANVLTF.